This T cell receptor beta chain was retrieved from a study of blood T cell repertoires in COVID-19. Study overall: The study drew acute and convalescent COVID-19 samples from the United States, Italy and Spain.

Authors' processing steps: Counts of nucleated cells, estimated from reference gene primer amplification, were obtained. Assay: immunoSEQ multiplex PCR; the TCRdb copy retains only in-frame clones and omits some. D and trimming come from the DNA, and the V and J calls and clone size come from that table. This table has just over 300,000 clones, about nine tenths appearing once. Germline CDR1 is SGHRS and CDR2 is YFSETQ. V dropped 4 bases and J dropped 4; count of bases not matched to a gene: 16. The CDR3 extends over 17 amino acids. The sequence was collected from a man aged 18 to 30 with active or convalescent COVID-19. Material: peripheral blood. The chain is built from TRBV5-1 and TRBJ2-7; 8 bases are shared with TRBD2. The CDR3 region is CASSPLSGRGIQYEQYF. DNA of the CDR3: TGCGCCAGCAGCCCCCTCAGCGGGAGAGGGATCCAATACGAGCAGTACTTC. The full variable domain, its missing parts supplied by reference TRBV5-1 and TRBJ2-7, is KAGVTQTPRYLIKTRGQQVTLSCSPISGHRSVSWYQQTPGQGLQFLFEYFSETQRNKGNFPGRFSGRQFSNSRSEMNVSTLELGDSALYLCASSPLSGRGIQYEQYFGPGTRLTVT.